The clone carrying this T cell receptor beta chain was observed a handful of times. Its target is unknown. The whole isolated RNA underwent reverse transcription, so sequencing captured expressed TCRB transcripts. Assay: immunoSEQ multiplex PCR; the TCRdb copy retains only in-frame clones and omits some. This table has 250,000 to 350,000 clones, roughly an eighth appearing once. V was pared by 3 bases and J by 0 bases, with 11 bases between. Germline V gives CDR1 LNHNV, CDR2 YYDKDF (reference sequence). The length of the CDR3 is 16 residues. The data belong to a study of beta chain features in type 1 diabetes. Sorting of CD4+ naive, central memory, regulatory and stem cell-like memory cells was performed via CD45RO/CCR7/CD25/CD127/CD95/CD27. Study-level points and caveats: Type 1 diabetes patients had moderately but significantly shorter TCRB CDR3s in all four CD4+ subsets. PCR might favor shorter templates, equally in patients and controls.

The chain combines TRBV15 with TRBJ2-2; the D gene is possibly TRBD1 (5 bases). This sequence originates from a man aged 30-40 years with type 1 diabetes. Sequencing input: naive CD4+ T cells from blood. The CDR3 DNA follows: TGTGCCACCAGCAGCTTCCAGGGATCGAACACCGGGGAGCTGTTTTTT. It is translated as CATSSFQGSNTGELFF.